The present TCR beta chain was sequenced within a study of blood T cell repertoires in COVID-19. Study at large: Some COVID-19 samples were acute and others convalescent; all came from the United States, Italy and Spain. The cDNA or gDNA used as material had been derived from T cells, B-cell-depleted T cells, or PBMCs.

In the authors' workflow: The authors estimated nucleated cell counts from reference gene primer amplification. This table comes from immunoSEQ multiplex PCR, and its TCRdb copy is limited to in-frame clones, with some not included. The DNA gave D and trimming, while V, J and clone size come from that table. The sample has roughly 330,000 clones; around 89% are singletons. This clonotype was sampled from a woman aged 45-59 years with active or convalescent COVID-19. The sample consisted of peripheral blood.

The CDR3 DNA sequence: TGTGCCAGCAGTTCGGACAGGGTGGTGAAGGGATACGAGCAGTACTTC. Its protein is CASSSDRVVKGYEQYF. The J gene is TRBJ2-7, the V gene TRBV6-2 or TRBV6-3; 8 bases are a match to TRBD1. Germline V lookup: CDR1 MNHEY, CDR2 SVGEGT. Trimming at V came to 4 bases and at J to 4 bases, leaving 12 bases not matched to a gene. The CDR3 consists of 16 residues.